The 5 T cell receptor beta chains listed next were all sequenced from one sample in a study of blood T cells in healthy people across ages. A sample-barcoded 5' primer and a J-beta primer mix were used in a second PCR of roughly 7 to 11 cycles. TCRdb processed the 5' RACE reads anew with MiXCR; each CDR3 protein has one entry. This table holds about 640,000 distinct CDR3 sequences, 58% found once. Sequenced sample: blood. The receptors shown here come from a man in his fifties or sixties in good health.

The chain joins TRBV11-2 to TRBJ2-1; 7 nucleotides line up with TRBD2. Germline-derived CDR1 and CDR2 are SGHAT and FQNNGV. This CDR3 comprises 14 residues. Trimming at V came to 1 base and at J to 6 bases, leaving 3 bases not matched to a gene. The CDR3 loop reads CASSLGGGSNEQFF. DNA for the CDR3: TGTGCCAGCAGCTTAGGCGGGGGATCCAATGAGCAGTTCTTC.

The DNA of the CDR3 is TGCGCCAGCAGCCCGGACAGGGTCACAGATACGCAGTATTTT. Protein product: CASSPDRVTDTQYF. The rearrangement uses TRBV5-1 and TRBJ2-3; 8 positions agree with TRBD1. V was clipped by 4 bases and J by 2 bases; unmatched bases: 3. CDR1 SGHRS and CDR2 YFSETQ come from the germline V gene. The CDR3 extends over 14 amino acids.

The chain employs TRBV2 and TRBJ1-4; the match to TRBD1 covers 9 bases. J gave up 2 bases and V 11 bases, and 0 bases lay outside the gene matches. This CDR3 has 12 residues. From germline, CDR1 is SNHLY and CDR2 FYNNEI. The CDR3 here is CAGTGTNEKLFF. The DNA of the CDR3 is TGTGCCGGGACAGGGACTAATGAAAAACTGTTTTTT.

In the case of this clonotype: A much larger clone lies one base from this, so it may be a read error. V is TRBV4-1 and J is TRBJ2-7, with 8 bases fitting TRBD1. The CDR3 sequence is 17 residues long. Germline loops: CDR1 MGHRA, CDR2 YSYEKL. CDR3: CASSQVGRGPSYNEQNF. CDR3 DNA: TGCGCCAGCAGCCAAGTAGGCAGGGGGCCTTCCTACAATGAGCAGAACTTC.

The chain uses TRBV28 and TRBJ1-6; D perhaps matches TRBD1 (5 bases). Trimming removed 5 bases from V and 3 bases from J, with 8 bases in between. Per the germline V gene, CDR1 is MDHEN and CDR2 is SYDVKM. The CDR3 has 14 residues. DNA for the CDR3: TGTGCCAGCAGTGGGGCCAGCTATAATTCACCCCTCCACTTT. This encodes CASSGASYNSPLHF.